The T cell receptor (beta chain) described here comes from a study of blood T cell repertoires in COVID-19. The CDR3 is 14 amino acids. Looked up from germline, CDR1 is MDHEN and CDR2 is SYDVKM. Between the trimmed V and J ends, which lost 6 bases and 4 bases, there was a span of 12 bases. The repertoire was sequenced with immunoSEQ multiplex PCR; TCRdb's copy has only in-frame clones and lacks some. Here the sample spans 110,000 or so clones, about 84% being singletons. Sequenced sample: peripheral blood. The receptor was derived from a man in his forties or fifties with acute or convalescent COVID-19. The chain recombines TRBV28 with TRBJ2-2; no definite D call. The CDR3 DNA reads TGTGCCAGCAGCCCAGCCGGGTCCACCGGGGAGCTGTTTTTT. It encodes CASSPAGSTGELFF.